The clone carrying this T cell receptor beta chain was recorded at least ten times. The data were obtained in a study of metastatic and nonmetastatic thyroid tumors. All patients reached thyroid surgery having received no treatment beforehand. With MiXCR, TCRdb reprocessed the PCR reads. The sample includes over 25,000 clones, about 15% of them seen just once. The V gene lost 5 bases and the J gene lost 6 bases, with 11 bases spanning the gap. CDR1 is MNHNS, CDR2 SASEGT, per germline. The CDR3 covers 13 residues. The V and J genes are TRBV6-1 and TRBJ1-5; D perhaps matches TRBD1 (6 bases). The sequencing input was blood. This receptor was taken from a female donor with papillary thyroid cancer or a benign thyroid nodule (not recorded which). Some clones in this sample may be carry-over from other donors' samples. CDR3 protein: CASSTGTVQPQHF. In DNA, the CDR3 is TGTGCCAGCAGTACAGGGACGGTTCAGCCCCAGCATTTT.